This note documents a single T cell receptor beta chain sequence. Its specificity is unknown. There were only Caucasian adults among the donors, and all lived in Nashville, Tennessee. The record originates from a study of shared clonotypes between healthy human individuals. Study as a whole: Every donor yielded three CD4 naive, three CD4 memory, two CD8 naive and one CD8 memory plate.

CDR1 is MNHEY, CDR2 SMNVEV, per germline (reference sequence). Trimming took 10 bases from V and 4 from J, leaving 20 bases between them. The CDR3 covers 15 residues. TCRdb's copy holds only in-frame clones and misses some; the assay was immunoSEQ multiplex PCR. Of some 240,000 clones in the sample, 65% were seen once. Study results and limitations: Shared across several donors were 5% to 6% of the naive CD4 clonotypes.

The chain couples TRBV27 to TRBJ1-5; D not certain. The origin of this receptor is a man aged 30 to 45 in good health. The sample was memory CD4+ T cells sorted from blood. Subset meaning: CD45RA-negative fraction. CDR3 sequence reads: CATRTNQVENQPQHF. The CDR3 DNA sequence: TGTGCCACCAGAACCAACCAGGTCGAGAATCAGCCCCAGCATTTT.